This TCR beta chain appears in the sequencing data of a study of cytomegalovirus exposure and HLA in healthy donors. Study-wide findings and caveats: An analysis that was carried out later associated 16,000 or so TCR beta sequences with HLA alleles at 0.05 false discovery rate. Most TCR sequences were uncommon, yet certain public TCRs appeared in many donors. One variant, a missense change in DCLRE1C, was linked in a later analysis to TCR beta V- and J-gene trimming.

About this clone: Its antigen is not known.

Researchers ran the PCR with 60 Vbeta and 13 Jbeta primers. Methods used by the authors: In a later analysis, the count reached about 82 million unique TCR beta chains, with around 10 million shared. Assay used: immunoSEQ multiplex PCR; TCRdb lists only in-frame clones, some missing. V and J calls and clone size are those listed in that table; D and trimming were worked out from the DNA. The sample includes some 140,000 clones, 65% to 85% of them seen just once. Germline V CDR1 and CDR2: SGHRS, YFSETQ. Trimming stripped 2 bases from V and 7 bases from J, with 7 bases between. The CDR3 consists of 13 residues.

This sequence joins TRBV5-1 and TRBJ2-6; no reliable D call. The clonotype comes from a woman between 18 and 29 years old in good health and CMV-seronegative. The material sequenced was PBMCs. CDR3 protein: CASSFGGANVLTF. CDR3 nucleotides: TGCGCCAGCAGCTTCGGTGGTGCCAACGTCCTGACTTTC.